This T cell receptor (beta chain) is from a study of OX40 agonist ivuxolimab in advanced cancers. Data came from immunoSEQ multiplex PCR; TCRdb stores just in-frame clones and leaves some out. The sample has tens of thousands of clones, roughly three quarters seen once. Prior autoimmune disease or systemic immunosuppression barred patients. The origin of this receptor is an adult with an advanced solid tumor such as melanoma, head and neck, liver or kidney cancer. The sample consisted of CD4+ or CD8+ T cells sorted from blood, taken in a trial of the OX40 agonist ivuxolimab.

The CDR3: CASSQQGLLSYEQYF. The CDR3 DNA reads TGTGCCAGCAGCCAACAGGGCTTACTTTCCTACGAGCAGTACTTC. The chain has TRBV5-5 and TRBJ2-7; possibly TRBD1 for D (6 bases). This CDR3 has 15 amino acids. Germline-derived CDR1 and CDR2 are SGHKS and YYEKEE (reference sequence). Between the trimmed V and J ends, which lost 4 bases and 1 base, there was a span of 15 bases. The complete variable domain, with remaining parts taken from reference TRBV5-5 and TRBJ2-7, reads DAGVTQSPTHLIKTRGQQVTLRCSPISGHKSVSWYQQVLGQGPQFIFQYYEKEERGRGNFPDRFSARQFPNYSSELNVNALLLGDSALYLCASSQQGLLSYEQYFGPGTRLTVT.